A single T cell receptor beta chain is shown here with its context. Its specific antigen is unknown. It has no much larger one-base neighbor in the sample; base qualities were not kept. This entry is derived from a study of cytomegalovirus exposure and HLA in healthy donors (dated by TCRdb to 2016 to 2017). Regarding the research as a whole: According to a later analysis, one platform produced both the 120 validation repertoires and the roughly 650 repertoires of the first cohort. The study aimed to test whether cataloging public T cell receptors could reveal signatures of past pathogen exposure. To predict cytomegalovirus infection status, the study brought together high-throughput TCR immunosequencing, statistical association of individual TCRs with disease status, and machine learning. Besides the first cohort of 550 to 750 subjects, a separate validation cohort made up of roughly 120 different subjects was used.

The CDR3 numbers 16 residues from cysteine through phenylalanine. Only the CDR3 DNA is retained, 48 bases long and in frame from the first base. CDR1 and CDR2 are drawn from the germline V gene (reference sequence): SEHNR, FQNEAQ. Compared with germline, V lacks 6 bases and J lacks 7 bases; bases without a gene match: 15. Preparation of the library involved the immunoSEQ multiplex PCR assay. The study's own analysis went as follows. To diagnose cytomegalovirus status from the catalog of TCR beta chain sequences, a statistical classification framework was built. What TCRdb holds here is the immuneACCESS table cut down to in-frame rearrangements. Part of the clones is not present; checked against another copy, under half of the missing clones reflect an unresolved V gene, and the others are unexplained. That table furnishes V, J and clone size, whereas the DNA furnished D and trimming. Within this sample are 120,000 to 150,000 clones, with 87% of them counted one time only. Jointly, the top ten make up 4.5% of the sample.

Results and caveats for the whole study, not just this receptor: In vitro tests confirmed that a few of the cytomegalovirus-associated TCR beta chains recognize cytomegalovirus antigens. In a later analysis, TCRs clustered in the first cohort were found to also tend to co-occur in the approximately 110 validation repertoires, with approximately 94% of cluster scores above 0. Across donors, most TCR sequences were observed very rarely, whereas some public TCRs were present in many individuals. The classifier was reported to diagnose cytomegalovirus status with high specificity and sensitivity in both the original cohort and the validation cohort. A total of 150 or so TCR beta chains were listed by the study as associated with cytomegalovirus. The validation cohort had no HLA typing available for a later analysis, so co-occurrence within that cohort was assessed over all 130 or so repertoires. The authors suggested that the approach could potentially be extended to other disease states and immunological phenotypes.

Separate from the approximately 700-subject first cohort, the validation cohort of 120 subjects was the group to which the donors belonged. This sequence was found in a man between 18 and 29 years old in good health and CMV-seropositive. The chain was built from TRBV7-9 and TRBJ2-1; the central 7 bases match TRBD2. Material for sequencing was PBMCs. In nucleotide form, the sequence is TGTGCCAGCAGTGTGGGGGAGGGCCCAATCAAGAATGAGCAGTTCTTC. It codes for CASSVGEGPIKNEQFF.